These T cell receptor beta chains were read from a single sample in a study of blood T cell repertoires in COVID-19. Libraries were prepared by immunoSEQ multiplex PCR; TCRdb keeps only in-frame clonotypes and omits some of them. This table holds some 390,000 clones, about 90% found once. The specimen was peripheral blood. The receptor source for this set is a woman aged 55-70 years with COVID-19, enrolled during active disease. Both conserved end residues are part of each CDR3. A D gene is named only where the DNA matches it firmly. Clone size is stated in some rows and not others, as once, few, many or a class when expanded.

CDR3 length: 12
J gene: TRBJ2-1
D gene: -
clone size: -
V gene: TRBV3-1/TRBV3-2
CDR3 protein: CASSQLLGDQFF
CDR3 DNA: TGTGCCAGCAGCCAACTCCTCGGGGATCAGTTCTTC

CDR3 length: 16
J gene: TRBJ1-6
D gene: TRBD1
clone size: few
V gene: TRBV15
CDR3 protein: CATSRGTGQGRSPLHF
CDR3 DNA: TGTGCCACCAGCAGAGGGACAGGACAGGGACGTTCACCCCTCCACTTT

CDR3 length: 17
J gene: TRBJ2-7
D gene: TRBD1
clone size: -
V gene: TRBV10-2
CDR3 protein: CASSETTPGQGLYEQYF
CDR3 DNA: TGCGCCAGCAGTGAGACTACACCGGGACAGGGGTTATACGAGCAGTACTTC

CDR3 length: 17
J gene: TRBJ2-7
D gene: TRBD1
clone size: -
V gene: TRBV11-3
CDR3 protein: CASSLVWGTGLKYEQYF
CDR3 DNA: TGTGCCAGCAGCTTAGTATGGGGGACAGGGCTAAAGTACGAGCAGTACTTC

CDR3 length: 14
J gene: TRBJ2-5
D gene: TRBD2
clone size: -
V gene: TRBV7-7
CDR3 protein: CASSVVLAGGHQYF
CDR3 DNA: TGTGCCAGCAGCGTGGTACTAGCGGGGGGCCACCAGTACTTC

CDR3 length: 14
J gene: TRBJ2-1
D gene: TRBD2
clone size: -
V gene: TRBV5-6
CDR3 protein: CASSSPWTSGEQFF
CDR3 DNA: TGTGCCAGCAGCTCCCCCTGGACTAGCGGTGAGCAGTTCTTC

CDR3 length: 16
J gene: TRBJ2-7
D gene: TRBD1
clone size: -
V gene: TRBV28
CDR3 protein: CASSLVRDRGSYEQYF
CDR3 DNA: TGTGCCAGCAGTTTGGTCCGGGACAGGGGCTCCTACGAGCAGTACTTC

CDR3 length: 14
J gene: TRBJ1-1
D gene: -
clone size: -
V gene: TRBV29-1
CDR3 protein: CSALGGTENTEAFF
CDR3 DNA: TGCAGCGCCTTAGGCGGGACGGAGAACACTGAAGCTTTCTTT

CDR3 length: 16
J gene: TRBJ2-3
D gene: TRBD1
clone size: -
V gene: TRBV5-5
CDR3 protein: CASSRTGTGTTDTQYF
CDR3 DNA: TGTGCCAGCAGCCGGACCGGGACAGGGACCACAGATACGCAGTATTTT

CDR3 length: 16
J gene: TRBJ1-3
D gene: -
clone size: -
V gene: TRBV18
CDR3 protein: CASSPPDGGAGNTIYF
CDR3 DNA: TGTGCCAGCTCACCACCCGACGGGGGAGCTGGAAACACCATATATTTT

CDR3 length: 14
J gene: TRBJ2-3
D gene: TRBD1
clone size: -
V gene: TRBV7-9
CDR3 protein: CASSSYRGTDTQYF
CDR3 DNA: TGTGCCAGCAGCTCCTACAGGGGGACAGATACGCAGTATTTT

CDR3 length: 16
J gene: TRBJ2-4
D gene: TRBD1
clone size: -
V gene: TRBV19
CDR3 protein: CASSIVTGQGVNIQYF
CDR3 DNA: TGTGCCAGTAGTATAGTCACGGGACAGGGGGTGAACATTCAGTACTTC

CDR3 length: 16
J gene: TRBJ2-1
D gene: TRBD2
clone size: -
V gene: TRBV7-9
CDR3 protein: CASSPRGTTGYNEQFF
CDR3 DNA: TGTGCCAGCAGCCCCCGGGGGACTACAGGATACAATGAGCAGTTCTTC

CDR3 length: 14
J gene: TRBJ2-2
D gene: -
clone size: -
V gene: TRBV25-1
CDR3 protein: CASSNTANTGELFF
CDR3 DNA: TGTGCCAGCAGTAATACAGCGAACACCGGGGAGCTGTTTTTT

CDR3 length: 15
J gene: TRBJ2-5
D gene: TRBD2
clone size: -
V gene: TRBV5-1
CDR3 protein: CASSLVASGQETQYF
CDR3 DNA: TGCGCCAGCAGCTTGGTGGCTAGCGGCCAAGAGACCCAGTACTTC

CDR3 length: 13
J gene: TRBJ2-7
D gene: -
clone size: -
V gene: TRBV6-5
CDR3 protein: CASSPGFSYEQYF
CDR3 DNA: TGTGCCAGCAGTCCGGGGTTCTCCTACGAGCAGTACTTC